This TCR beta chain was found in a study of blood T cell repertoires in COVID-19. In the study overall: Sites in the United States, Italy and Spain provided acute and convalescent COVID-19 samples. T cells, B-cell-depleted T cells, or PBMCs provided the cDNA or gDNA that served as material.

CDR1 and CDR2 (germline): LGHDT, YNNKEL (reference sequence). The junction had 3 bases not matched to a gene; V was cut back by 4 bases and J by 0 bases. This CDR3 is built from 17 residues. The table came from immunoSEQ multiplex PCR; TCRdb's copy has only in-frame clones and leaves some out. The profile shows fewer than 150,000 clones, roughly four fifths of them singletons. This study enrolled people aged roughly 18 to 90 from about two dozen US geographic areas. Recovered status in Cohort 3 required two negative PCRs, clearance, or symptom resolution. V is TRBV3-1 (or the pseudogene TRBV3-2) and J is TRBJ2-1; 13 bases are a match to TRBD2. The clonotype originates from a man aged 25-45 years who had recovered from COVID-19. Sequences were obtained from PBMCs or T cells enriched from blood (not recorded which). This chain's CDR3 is CASSPGTSGDSYNEQFF. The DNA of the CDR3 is TGTGCCAGCAGCCCGGGGACTAGCGGGGACTCCTACAATGAGCAGTTCTTC.